This record covers a single T cell receptor beta chain. This sample was included in a study of blood T cell repertoires in COVID-19. In the study overall: Acute and convalescent COVID-19 samples came from the United States, Italy and Spain. In each case, the material was cDNA or gDNA derived from T cells, B-cell-depleted T cells, or PBMCs.

In the study's own analysis: It was from reference gene primer amplification that nucleated cell counts were estimated. The repertoire was sequenced with immunoSEQ multiplex PCR; TCRdb's copy has only in-frame clones and lacks some. The V and J calls and clone size are taken from that table; D and trimming were inferred from the DNA. The data contain approximately 150,000 clones, around 78% of them seen just once; the ten biggest clones take up roughly 2%. This CDR3 has 16 amino acids. The germline V gene encodes CDR1 LGHDT and CDR2 YNNKEL (reference sequence). The ends lost 5 bases at V and 6 bases at J; junction bases unmatched: 5.

The sequence was collected from a woman between 55 and 75 years old with acute or convalescent COVID-19. Sequenced: peripheral blood. The chain employs TRBV3-1 (or the pseudogene TRBV3-2) and TRBJ2-2, with TRBD2 matching over 14 bases. The CDR3 sequence: CASSIGTSGSAGELFF. As DNA, the CDR3 is TGTGCCAGCAGCATAGGGACTAGCGGGAGCGCCGGGGAGCTGTTTTTT.